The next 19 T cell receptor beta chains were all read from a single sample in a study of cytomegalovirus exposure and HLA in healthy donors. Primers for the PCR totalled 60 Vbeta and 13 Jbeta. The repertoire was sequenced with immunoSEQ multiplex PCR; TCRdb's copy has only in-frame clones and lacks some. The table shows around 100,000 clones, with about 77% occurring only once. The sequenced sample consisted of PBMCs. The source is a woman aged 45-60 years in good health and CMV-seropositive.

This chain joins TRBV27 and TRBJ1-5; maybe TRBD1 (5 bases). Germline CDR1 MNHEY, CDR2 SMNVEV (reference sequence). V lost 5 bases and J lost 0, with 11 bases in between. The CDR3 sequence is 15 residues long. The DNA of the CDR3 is TGTGCCAGCAGTGCCTCAGGGTATAGCAATCAGCCCCAGCATTTT. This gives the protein CASSASGYSNQPQHF.

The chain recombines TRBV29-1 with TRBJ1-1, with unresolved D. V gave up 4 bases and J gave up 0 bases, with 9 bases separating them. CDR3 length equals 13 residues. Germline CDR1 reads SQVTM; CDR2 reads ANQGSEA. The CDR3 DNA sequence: TGCAGCGTTGGACCACAGCTGAACACTGAAGCTTTCTTT. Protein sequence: CSVGPQLNTEAFF.

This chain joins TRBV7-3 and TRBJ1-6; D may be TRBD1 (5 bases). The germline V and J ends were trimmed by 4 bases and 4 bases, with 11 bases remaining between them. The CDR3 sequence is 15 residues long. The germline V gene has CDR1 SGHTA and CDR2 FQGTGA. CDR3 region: CASSSMGGYNSPLHF. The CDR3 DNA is TGTGCCAGCAGCTCCATGGGGGGATATAATTCACCCCTCCACTTT.

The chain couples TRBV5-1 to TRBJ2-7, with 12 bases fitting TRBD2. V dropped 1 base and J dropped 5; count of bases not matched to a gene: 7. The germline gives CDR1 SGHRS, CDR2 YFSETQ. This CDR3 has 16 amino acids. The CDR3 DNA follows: TGCGCCAGCAGCTTGCCCCCTAGCGGGAGGGAAGACGAGCAGTACTTC. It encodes CASSLPPSGREDEQYF.

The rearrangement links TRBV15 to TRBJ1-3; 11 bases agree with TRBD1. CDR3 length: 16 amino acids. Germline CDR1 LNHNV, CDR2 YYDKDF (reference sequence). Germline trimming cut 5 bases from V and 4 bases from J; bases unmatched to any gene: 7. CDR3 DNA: TGTGCCACCAGCTCACCGGACAGGGGGCGAGGAAACACCATATATTTT. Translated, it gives CATSSPDRGRGNTIYF.

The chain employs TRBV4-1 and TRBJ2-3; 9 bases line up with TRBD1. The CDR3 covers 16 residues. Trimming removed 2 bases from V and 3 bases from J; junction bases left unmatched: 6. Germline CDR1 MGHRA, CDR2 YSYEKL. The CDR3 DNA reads TGCGCCAGCAGCCAACGTCCTGGACAGGGGACAGATACGCAGTATTTT. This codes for CASSQRPGQGTDTQYF.

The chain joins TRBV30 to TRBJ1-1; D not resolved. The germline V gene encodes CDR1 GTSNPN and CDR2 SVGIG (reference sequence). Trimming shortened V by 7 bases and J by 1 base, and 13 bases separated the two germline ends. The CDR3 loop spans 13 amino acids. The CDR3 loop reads CASQRVSNTEAFF. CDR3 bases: TGTGCCTCCCAGAGGGTTTCGAACACTGAAGCTTTCTTT. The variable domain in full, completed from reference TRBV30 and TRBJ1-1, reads SQTIHQWPATLVQPVGSPLSLECTVEGTSNPNLYWYRQAAGRGLQLLFYSVGIGQISSEVPQNLSASRPQDRQFILSSKKLLLSDSGFYLCASQRVSNTEAFFGQGTRLTVV.

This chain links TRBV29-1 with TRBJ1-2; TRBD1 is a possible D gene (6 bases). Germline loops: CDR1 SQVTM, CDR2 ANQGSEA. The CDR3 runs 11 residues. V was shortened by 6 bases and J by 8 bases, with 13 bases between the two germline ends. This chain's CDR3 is CSVGYRDGYTF. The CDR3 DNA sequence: TGCAGCGTAGGATACAGGGACGGCTACACCTTC.

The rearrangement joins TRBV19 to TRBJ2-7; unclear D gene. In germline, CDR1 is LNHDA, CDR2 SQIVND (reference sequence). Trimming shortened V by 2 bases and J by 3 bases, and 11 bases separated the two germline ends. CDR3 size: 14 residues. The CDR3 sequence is CASSIRHPGYEQYF. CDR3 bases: TGTGCCAGTAGTATAAGACACCCCGGCTACGAGCAGTACTTC.

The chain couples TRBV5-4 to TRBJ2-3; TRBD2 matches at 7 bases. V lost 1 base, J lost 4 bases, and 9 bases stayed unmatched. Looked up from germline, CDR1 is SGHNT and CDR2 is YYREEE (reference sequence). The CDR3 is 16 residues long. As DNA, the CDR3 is TGTGCCAGCAGCTTGCCGCGGGGCGGGGGAGCAGATACGCAGTATTTT. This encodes CASSLPRGGGADTQYF.

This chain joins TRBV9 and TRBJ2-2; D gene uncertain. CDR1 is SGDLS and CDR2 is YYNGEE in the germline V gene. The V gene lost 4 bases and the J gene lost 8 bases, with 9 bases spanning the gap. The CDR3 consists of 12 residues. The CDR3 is CASSSSLGELFF. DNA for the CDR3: TGTGCCAGCAGCTCTTCCCTAGGGGAGCTGTTTTTT.

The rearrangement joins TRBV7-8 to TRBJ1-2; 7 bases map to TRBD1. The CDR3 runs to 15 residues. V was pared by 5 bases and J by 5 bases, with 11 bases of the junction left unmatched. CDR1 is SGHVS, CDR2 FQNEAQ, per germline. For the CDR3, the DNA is TGTGCCAGCAGCGAGAGGACAGGAGAGATGTATGGCTACACCTTC. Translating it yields CASSERTGEMYGYTF.

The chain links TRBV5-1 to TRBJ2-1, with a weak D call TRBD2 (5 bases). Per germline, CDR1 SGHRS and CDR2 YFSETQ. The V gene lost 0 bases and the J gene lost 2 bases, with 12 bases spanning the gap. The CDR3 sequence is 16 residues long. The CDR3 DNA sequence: TGCGCCAGCAGCTTGGGGGGAAGCGGCGCCTACAATGAGCAGTTCTTC. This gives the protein CASSLGGSGAYNEQFF.

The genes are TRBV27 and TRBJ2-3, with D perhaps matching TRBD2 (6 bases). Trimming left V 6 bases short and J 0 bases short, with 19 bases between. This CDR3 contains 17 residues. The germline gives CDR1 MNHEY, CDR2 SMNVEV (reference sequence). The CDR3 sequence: CASSRTGTPTSTDTQYF. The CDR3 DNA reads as TGTGCCAGCAGCAGAACGGGGACTCCTACTAGCACAGATACGCAGTATTTT.

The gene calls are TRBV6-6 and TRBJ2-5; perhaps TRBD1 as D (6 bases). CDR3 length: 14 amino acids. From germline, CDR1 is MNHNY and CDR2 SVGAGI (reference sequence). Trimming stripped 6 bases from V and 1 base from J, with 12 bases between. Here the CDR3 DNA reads TGTGCCAGCAGGGCCGTGGACAGCCAAGAGACCCAGTACTTC. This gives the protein CASRAVDSQETQYF.

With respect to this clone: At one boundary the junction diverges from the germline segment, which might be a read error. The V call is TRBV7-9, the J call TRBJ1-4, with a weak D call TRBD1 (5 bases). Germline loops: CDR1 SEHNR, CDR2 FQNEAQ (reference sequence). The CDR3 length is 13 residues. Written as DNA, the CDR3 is TGTTCCAGCAGCTTGATGGCGGGGGGAAAACTGTTTTTT. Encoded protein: CSSSLMAGGKLFF.

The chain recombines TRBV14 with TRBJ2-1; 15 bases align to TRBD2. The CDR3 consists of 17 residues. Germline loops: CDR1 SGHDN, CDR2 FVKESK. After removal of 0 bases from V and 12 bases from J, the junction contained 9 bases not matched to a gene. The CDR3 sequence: CASSQDPGLAGGPGQFF. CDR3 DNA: TGTGCCAGCAGCCAAGATCCCGGACTAGCGGGGGGGCCGGGGCAGTTCTTC.

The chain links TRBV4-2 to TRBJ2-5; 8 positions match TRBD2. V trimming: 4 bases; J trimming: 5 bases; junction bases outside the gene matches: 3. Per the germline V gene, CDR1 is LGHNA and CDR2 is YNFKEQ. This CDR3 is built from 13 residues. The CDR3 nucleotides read TGTGCCAGCAGCCTGACGGGAGGGGAGACCCAGTACTTC. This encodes CASSLTGGETQYF.

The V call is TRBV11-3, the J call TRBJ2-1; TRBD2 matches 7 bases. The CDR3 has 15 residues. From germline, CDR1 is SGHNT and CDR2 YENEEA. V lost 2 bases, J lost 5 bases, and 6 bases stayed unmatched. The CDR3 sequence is CASSLSLAVHNEQFF. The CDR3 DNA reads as TGTGCCAGCAGCTTAAGCCTAGCGGTACACAATGAGCAGTTCTTC.